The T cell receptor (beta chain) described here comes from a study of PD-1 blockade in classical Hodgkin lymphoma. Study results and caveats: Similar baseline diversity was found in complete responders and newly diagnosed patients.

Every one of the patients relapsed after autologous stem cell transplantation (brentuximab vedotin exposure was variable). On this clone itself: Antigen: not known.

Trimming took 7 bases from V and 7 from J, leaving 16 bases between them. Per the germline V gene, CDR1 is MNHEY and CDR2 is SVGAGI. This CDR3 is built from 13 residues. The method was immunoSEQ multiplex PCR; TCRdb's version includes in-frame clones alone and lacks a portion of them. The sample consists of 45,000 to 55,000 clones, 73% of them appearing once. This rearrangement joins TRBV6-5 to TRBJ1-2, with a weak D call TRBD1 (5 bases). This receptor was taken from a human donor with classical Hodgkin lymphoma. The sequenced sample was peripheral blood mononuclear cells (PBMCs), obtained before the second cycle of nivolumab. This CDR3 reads CASTKQVSGGYTF. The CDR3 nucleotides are TGTGCCAGCACCAAACAGGTCTCCGGTGGCTACACCTTC.